The 4 T cell receptor beta chains below all came from one sample that was sequenced in a study of T cell responses to AZD1222 COVID-19 vaccine. The repertoire was sequenced with immunoSEQ multiplex PCR; TCRdb's copy has only in-frame clones and lacks some. The sample carries around 130,000 clones, about 86% recorded once. Sequenced material: peripheral blood, taken on day 0 of AZD1222 vaccination. The receptors derive from an adult in good health.

This rearrangement joins TRBV6-1 to TRBJ1-1, with D hard to call. Trimming took off 1 base at V and 1 base at J, with 13 bases between the two ends. The CDR3 length is 16 residues. The germline V gene has CDR1 MNHNS and CDR2 SASEGT. The CDR3 loop reads CASSEVILVRNTEAFF. The CDR3 DNA is TGTGCCAGCAGTGAAGTAATTCTTGTACGGAACACTGAAGCTTTCTTT.

The rearrangement uses TRBV30 and TRBJ1-3; tentative D call: TRBD1 (6 bases). The CDR3 has 16 amino acids. CDR1 and CDR2 (germline): GTSNPN, SVGIG (reference sequence). Deletions cut 2 bases from V and 0 bases from J, with 14 bases between. The CDR3 DNA is TGTGCCTGGAGTTTCTCGGGACACAGCTCTGGAAACACCATATATTTT. This codes for CAWSFSGHSSGNTIYF.

The chain couples TRBV5-4 to TRBJ2-5; D perhaps matches TRBD2 (6 bases). The CDR3 has 13 residues. Germline-derived CDR1 and CDR2 are SGHNT and YYREEE (reference sequence). The germline V and J ends were trimmed by 2 bases and 5 bases, with 10 bases remaining between them. In nucleotides, the CDR3 is TGTGCCAGCAGCTTCATTCGGGGGGAGACCCAGTACTTC. Its translation: CASSFIRGETQYF. Full variable domain (outside the CDR3, taken from reference TRBV5-4 and TRBJ2-5): ETGVTQSPTHLIKTRGQQVTLRCSSQSGHNTVSWYQQALGQGPQFIFQYYREEENGRGNFPPRFSGLQFPNYSSELNVNALELDDSALYLCASSFIRGETQYFGPGTRLLVL.

The V call is TRBV7-2, the J call TRBJ2-1; D is possibly TRBD1 (5 bases). Germline lookup yields CDR1 SGHTA and CDR2 FQGNSA. V was clipped by 5 bases and J by 8 bases, with 22 bases between them. CDR3 length equals 16 residues. CDR3 residues: CASSLTLGPQGDEQFF. CDR3 DNA sequence: TGTGCCAGCAGCCTAACTTTGGGGCCCCAAGGGGATGAGCAGTTCTTC. The complete variable domain, with remaining parts taken from reference TRBV7-2 and TRBJ2-1, reads GAGVSQSPSNKVTEKGKDVELRCDPISGHTALYWYRQSLGQGLEFLIYFQGNSAPDKSGLPSDRFSAERTGGSVSTLTIQRTQQEDSAVYLCASSLTLGPQGDEQFFGPGTRLTVL.